One and the same sample provided the 19 T cell receptor beta chains below, sequenced in a study of T cells expressing NK-cell markers. Following a re-call of the 5' RACE reads, TCRdb has one entry per CDR3 protein and lacks DNA. The table lists 500,000 to 600,000 distinct CDR3 sequences. Sequencing was performed on blood T cells: a sorted CD56 or NKG2C T cell subset, CD4+ or CD8+ T cells, or bulk PBMC T cells (not recorded which). Receptor source: a man younger than 35 in good health.

The chain uses TRBV4-2 and TRBJ2-3; TCRdb reports TRBD1, a call that lacks DNA to check it against. Germline V gene data show CDR1 as LGHNA and CDR2 as YNFKEQ. The CDR3 has 17 residues. CDR3: CASSQVPGQGFPDTQYF.

The chain links TRBV15 to TRBJ2-3; the TRBD1 assignment by TCRdb is unverifiable without DNA. The CDR3 has 14 residues. Germline values: CDR1 LNHNV, CDR2 YYDKDF (reference sequence). CDR3 sequence reads: CATSPIPTGGTQYF.

The rearrangement joins TRBV24-1 to TRBJ2-7; no DNA is available, so the TRBD1 call from TCRdb remains unchecked. Germline V gene sequence: CDR1 KGHDR, CDR2 SFDVKD. The CDR3 has 17 amino acids. The CDR3 sequence: CATSEAGSRDSPYEQYF.

The chain joins TRBV6-1 to TRBJ2-1; lacking DNA, the TRBD1 call made by TCRdb goes unchecked. In germline, CDR1 is MNHNS, CDR2 SASEGT. The CDR3 has 16 amino acids. The CDR3 protein is CASSQTRPGAYNEQFF.

V usage is TRBV29-1 and J usage is TRBJ2-7; TCRdb's D call, TRBD2, is unchecked because there is no DNA. The CDR3 has 14 amino acids. Germline V gene lookup returns CDR1 SQVTM and CDR2 ANQGSEA. CDR3 residues: CSVFISGSGGEQYF.

This sequence joins TRBV20-1 and TRBJ2-1; TCRdb's D call, TRBD1, is unchecked because there is no DNA. Looked up from germline, CDR1 is DFQATT and CDR2 is SNEGSKA (reference sequence). The CDR3 is made up of 16 amino acids. The CDR3 sequence is CSASYIQGPDYNEQFF.

The chain links TRBV29-1 to TRBJ1-5. The length of the CDR3 is 12 residues. Germline assignment: CDR1 SQVTM and CDR2 ANQGSEA. This CDR3 reads CSGVLEGQPQHF. Combining the CDR3 with reference TRBV29-1 and TRBJ1-5 gives the whole variable domain SAVISQKPSRDICQRGTSLTIQCQVDSQVTMMFWYRQQPGQSLTLIATANQGSEATYESGFVIDKFPISRPNLTFSTLTVSNMSPEDSSIYLCSGVLEGQPQHFGDGTRLSIL.

The J gene is TRBJ2-7, the V gene TRBV27; without DNA, the TCRdb call of TRBD1 cannot be checked. Per the germline V gene, CDR1 is MNHEY and CDR2 is SMNVEV (reference sequence). The CDR3 runs 15 residues. The CDR3 loop is CASSLSQGAGYEQYF.

The J gene is TRBJ2-7, the V gene TRBV6-5; TCRdb returns TRBD2, unconfirmable since there is no DNA. CDR3 length: 16 amino acids. Germline V lookup: CDR1 MNHEY, CDR2 SVGAGI. The CDR3 region is CASSYTRTSGSSEQYF.

The CDR3 region is CASSLVGGKYF. This chain uses TRBV7-2 with TRBJ2-4; the TCRdb call, TRBD1, lacks DNA for checking. The CDR3 is 11 amino acids. The germline CDR1 and CDR2 sequences are SGHTA and FQGNSA.

This sequence joins TRBV7-9 and TRBJ1-6; absent DNA, TCRdb's TRBD1 call cannot be checked. The CDR3 covers 16 residues. CDR1 and CDR2 from the germline V gene are SEHNR and FQNEAQ (reference sequence). The CDR3 loop is CASSGARQGSNSPLHF.

The rearrangement uses TRBV12-3 or TRBV12-4 and TRBJ1-5. The CDR3 runs to 15 residues. Here the CDR3 reads CASREGWGSNQPQHF.

This chain uses TRBV12-3 or TRBV12-4 with TRBJ2-2; lacking DNA, the TRBD2 call made by TCRdb goes unchecked. The CDR3 consists of 17 residues. The CDR3 here is CASSLRGFRIGTGELFF.

The J gene is TRBJ1-5, the V gene TRBV20-1. This CDR3 spans 12 amino acids. Germline V gene data show CDR1 as DFQATT and CDR2 as SNEGSKA (reference sequence). CDR3 sequence: CSARSFNQPQHF.

V is TRBV20-1 and J is TRBJ1-2; TCRdb picks TRBD1, but there is no DNA to check that call. This CDR3 is 14 amino acids long. In germline, CDR1 is DFQATT, CDR2 SNEGSKA (reference sequence). CDR3 residues: CSAPPGQGLGGYTF.

V is TRBV5-5 and J is TRBJ2-7. Germline V gene lookup returns CDR1 SGHKS and CDR2 YYEKEE (reference sequence). The CDR3 is 15 residues long. CDR3 protein: CASSLLQTAPYEQYF. The variable domain in full, completed from reference TRBV5-5 and TRBJ2-7, reads DAGVTQSPTHLIKTRGQQVTLRCSPISGHKSVSWYQQVLGQGPQFIFQYYEKEERGRGNFPDRFSARQFPNYSSELNVNALLLGDSALYLCASSLLQTAPYEQYFGPGTRLTVT.

The chain links TRBV12-3 or TRBV12-4 to TRBJ1-2; TCRdb names TRBD1, which stays unverified in the absence of DNA. The CDR3 loop spans 16 amino acids. The CDR3 loop reads CASSFPQGMANYGYTF.

The rearrangement uses TRBV4-3 and TRBJ2-3; checking the TCRdb D call of TRBD2 is not possible without DNA. This CDR3 has 17 residues. CDR1 is LGHNA, CDR2 YSLEER, per germline. The CDR3 here is CASSQDVSGSPPDTQYF.

The chain has TRBV7-3 and TRBJ2-2; TCRdb's D gene call, TRBD1, goes unchecked for lack of DNA. Germline V gene data show CDR1 as SGHTA and CDR2 as FQGTGA. The CDR3 runs 16 residues. The CDR3 sequence is CASSLRGPGSTGELFF.